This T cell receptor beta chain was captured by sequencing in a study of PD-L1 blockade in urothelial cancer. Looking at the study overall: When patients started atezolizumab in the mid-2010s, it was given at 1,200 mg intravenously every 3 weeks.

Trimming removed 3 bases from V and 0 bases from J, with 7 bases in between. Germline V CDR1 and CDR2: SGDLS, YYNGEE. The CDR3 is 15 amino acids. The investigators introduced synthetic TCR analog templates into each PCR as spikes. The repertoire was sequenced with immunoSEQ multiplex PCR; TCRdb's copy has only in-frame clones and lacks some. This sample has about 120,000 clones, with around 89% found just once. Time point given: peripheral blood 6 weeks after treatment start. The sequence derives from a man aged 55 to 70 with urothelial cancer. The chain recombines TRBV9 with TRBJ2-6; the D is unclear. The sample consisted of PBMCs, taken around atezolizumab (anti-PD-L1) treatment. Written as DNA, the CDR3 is TGTGCCAGCAGCGAGCTTTTCTCTGGGGCCAACGTCCTGACTTTC. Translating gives CASSELFSGANVLTF.